This T cell receptor (beta chain) was recorded in a study of Ad26.COV2.S vaccination and SARS-CoV-2 variants. In the study overall: Recipients of Ad26.COV2.S got it intramuscularly, once or twice 56 days apart. Study results and limitations: With respect to non-spike TCR breadth, vaccine and placebo recipients were similar.

As to treatment: some 19 received Ad26.COV2.S at low or high dose, single or two shots; several received placebo; per-sample allocation not given. It was on day 63 after the first vaccine or placebo injection that samples were taken. Data came from immunoSEQ multiplex PCR; TCRdb stores just in-frame clones and leaves some out. The sample has around 320,000 clones, roughly 87% seen once. A word on this clone: What it binds is not known.

The clonotype was recovered from a person between 18 and 65 years old who received the Ad26.COV2.S COVID-19 vaccine or a placebo. The source was peripheral blood, collected in a trial of Ad26.COV2.S vaccine versus placebo.

The CDR3 sequence is CASSFRDGYGYTF. The CDR3 DNA follows: TGCGCCAGCAGCTTCAGGGACGGCTATGGCTACACCTTC. V and J are TRBV5-1 and TRBJ1-2, with a possible D match to TRBD1 (5 bases). V lost 2 bases, J lost 4 bases, and 9 bases lay in between. The length of the CDR3 is 13 residues. CDR1 is SGHRS and CDR2 is YFSETQ in the germline V gene.